The 13 T cell receptor beta chains below come from one sample, sequenced in a study of vaccination and CD4 T cells after COVID-19. No cognate antigen is known for these TCRs. The Oncomine TCR Beta short-read assay was what sequenced the DNA obtained from cultured CD4+ T cells. TCRdb re-called the PCR reads with MiXCR, one entry per CDR3 protein. Of some 11,000 distinct CDR3 sequences in the sample, 40% to 45% were seen once. Treatment here: approximately 9-day PBMC culture with coronavirus spike peptide pools or control peptides (ViraFEST assay). Here the sequenced sample was CD4+ T cells from blood, cultured in vitro, taken after SARS-CoV-2 vaccination. Receptors originate from a human donor who had recovered from COVID-19.

In its sample, this clonotype was seen a few times. This chain joins TRBV18 and TRBJ1-2; possibly TRBD1 for D (5 bases). CDR1 is KGHSH and CDR2 is LQKENI in the germline V gene. The CDR3 has 16 residues. Trimming stripped 5 bases from V and 8 bases from J, with 24 bases between. CDR3 sequence: CASSTIRTGLLGGYTF. CDR3 nucleotide sequence: TGTGCCAGCTCAACGATCCGAACAGGCCTCCTCGGGGGCTACACCTTC.

The table lists this clonotype with a few counts. The rearrangement links TRBV7-7 to TRBJ2-5; a weak D match, TRBD2 (5 bases). Germline CDR1 and CDR2: SSHAT and FNYEAQ (reference sequence). The CDR3 totals 14 residues. V lost 3 bases to trimming and J lost 5 bases, with 13 bases between them. CDR3 DNA sequence: TGTGCCAGCAGCTTGAGTGGGAGTGGCGAGACCCAGTACTTC. Translation gives CASSLSGSGETQYF.

By proportion, this clonotype is medium-sized. The chain couples TRBV19 to TRBJ2-7; 8 nucleotides align to TRBD2. CDR3 length: 16 residues. Germline CDR1 LNHDA, CDR2 SQIVND (reference sequence). The junction had 12 bases not matched to a gene; V was cut back by 5 bases and J by 3 bases. The CDR3, as DNA: TGTGCCAGTAGTCTGCTTGGGAGCGGGGGAAGCTACGAGCAGTACTTC. Translation gives CASSLLGSGGSYEQYF.

V is TRBV28 and J is TRBJ2-7, with 10 bases fitting TRBD1. CDR3 length: 16 amino acids. CDR1 is MDHEN and CDR2 is SYDVKM in the germline V gene. Trimming at V came to 6 bases and at J to 0 bases, leaving 8 bases not matched to a gene. The CDR3 region is CASSTTGTGASYEQYF. CDR3 DNA: TGTGCCAGCAGCACTACCGGGACAGGGGCCTCCTACGAGCAGTACTTC.

Only a few counts were recorded for this clonotype. The V gene is TRBV27, the J gene TRBJ1-6, with TRBD1 matching 7 bases. Germline-derived CDR1 and CDR2 are MNHEY and SMNVEV (reference sequence). The CDR3 sequence is 14 residues long. J was trimmed by 5 bases and V by 6 bases; bases with no gene match: 4. The CDR3 DNA reads as TGTGCCAGCAGGGTGGGACAGAATAATTCACCCCTCCACTTT. Translation gives CASRVGQNNSPLHF.

The chain carries TRBV19 and TRBJ1-2; TRBD1 might be the D (6 bases). Trimming removed 6 bases from V and 2 bases from J, with 10 bases in between. The CDR3 is 13 amino acids. CDR1 LNHDA and CDR2 SQIVND come from the germline V gene (reference sequence). The CDR3 coding sequence is TGTGCCAGTAGGACAGGCCTCAACTATGGCTACACCTTC. Protein product: CASRTGLNYGYTF. The entire variable domain, with the rest obtained from reference TRBV19 and TRBJ1-2, is as follows: DGGITQSPKYLFRKEGQNVTLSCEQNLNHDAMYWYRQDPGQGLRLIYYSQIVNDFQKGDIAEGYSVSREKKESFPLTVTSAQKNPTAFYLCASRTGLNYGYTFGSGTRLTVV.

The chain carries TRBV28 and TRBJ2-3, with D maybe TRBD1 (6 bases). This CDR3 is 14 amino acids long. Germline CDR1 is MDHEN and CDR2 is SYDVKM. Trimming shortened V by 4 bases and J by 1 base, and 9 bases separated the two germline ends. The CDR3: CASSSQGRTDTQYF. The DNA for the CDR3 is TGTGCCAGCAGTTCCCAGGGGCGCACAGATACGCAGTATTTT.

The rearrangement joins TRBV30 to TRBJ1-1, with D possibly matching TRBD1 (5 bases). Germline V gene lookup returns CDR1 GTSNPN and CDR2 SVGIG (reference sequence). The CDR3 is 14 residues long. V lost 0 bases, J lost 5 bases, and 13 bases lay in between. For the CDR3, the DNA is TGTGCCTGGAGTGTAGGGGTGGGAAGGACTGAAGCTTTCTTT. This translates into CAWSVGVGRTEAFF.

The V and J genes are TRBV28 and TRBJ2-4, with D maybe TRBD1 (5 bases). The CDR3 runs to 13 residues. V lost 2 bases and J 9 bases, leaving 11 bases between the germline ends. CDR1 is MDHEN, CDR2 SYDVKM, per germline. Here the CDR3 DNA reads TGTGCCAGCAGTTTAGCCAGGGCCGGCATTCAGTACTTC. Encoded protein: CASSLARAGIQYF.

This clonotype was found a few times. The V gene is TRBV27, the J gene TRBJ1-3; D may be TRBD1 (5 bases). The length of the CDR3 is 16 residues. CDR1 and CDR2 (germline): MNHEY, SMNVEV (reference sequence). V was shortened by 6 bases and J by 2 bases, with 17 bases between the two germline ends. This CDR3 is CASRPGSLNPGNTIYF. In nucleotides, the CDR3 is TGTGCCAGCAGGCCAGGGAGCCTAAATCCTGGAAACACCATATATTTT.

The rearrangement uses TRBV11-1 and TRBJ2-5, with TRBD2 as a possible D gene (6 bases). The germline V gene encodes CDR1 SGHAT and CDR2 FQDESV (reference sequence). The V gene lost 8 bases and the J gene lost 5 bases, with 15 bases spanning the gap. This CDR3 has 13 amino acids. The chain's CDR3 is CASATVGGETQYF. CDR3 nucleotide sequence: TGTGCCAGCGCGACGGTGGGAGGCGAGACCCAGTACTTC.

This clonotype was detected only a few times. The CDR3 reads CATQNRNTEAFF. In nucleotides, the CDR3 is TGTGCCACCCAAAACCGGAACACTGAAGCTTTCTTT. The V gene is TRBV15, the J gene TRBJ1-1; D gene ambiguous. The germline V and J ends were trimmed by 8 bases and 1 base, with 8 bases remaining between them. Germline V gives CDR1 LNHNV, CDR2 YYDKDF (reference sequence). This CDR3 is built from 12 residues.

The V gene is TRBV7-3, the J gene TRBJ1-1; the D gene is possibly TRBD1 (5 bases). From germline, CDR1 is SGHTA and CDR2 FQGTGA. The CDR3 totals 14 residues. Trimming stripped 0 bases from V and 4 bases from J, with 9 bases between. CDR3 sequence: CASSLTGVATEAFF. CDR3 nucleotides: TGTGCCAGCAGCTTAACAGGGGTGGCCACTGAAGCTTTCTTT. Filled out from reference TRBV7-3 and TRBJ1-1, the complete variable domain reads GAGVSQTPSNKVTEKGKYVELRCDPISGHTALYWYRQSLGQGPEFLIYFQGTGAADDSGLPNDRFFAVRPEGSVSTLKIQRTERGDSAVYLCASSLTGVATEAFFGQGTRLTVV.